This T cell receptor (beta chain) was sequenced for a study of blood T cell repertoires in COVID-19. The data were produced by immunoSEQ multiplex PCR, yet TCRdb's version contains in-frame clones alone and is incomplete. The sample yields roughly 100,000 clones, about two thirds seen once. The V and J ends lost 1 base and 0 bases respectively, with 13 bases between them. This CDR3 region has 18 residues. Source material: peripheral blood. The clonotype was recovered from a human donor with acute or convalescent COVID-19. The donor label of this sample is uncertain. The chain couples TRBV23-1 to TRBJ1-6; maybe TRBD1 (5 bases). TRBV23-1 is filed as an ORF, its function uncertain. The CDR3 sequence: CASSQLLQESSYNSPLHF. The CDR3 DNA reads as TGCGCCAGCAGTCAATTATTACAGGAGAGCTCCTATAATTCACCCCTCCACTTT.